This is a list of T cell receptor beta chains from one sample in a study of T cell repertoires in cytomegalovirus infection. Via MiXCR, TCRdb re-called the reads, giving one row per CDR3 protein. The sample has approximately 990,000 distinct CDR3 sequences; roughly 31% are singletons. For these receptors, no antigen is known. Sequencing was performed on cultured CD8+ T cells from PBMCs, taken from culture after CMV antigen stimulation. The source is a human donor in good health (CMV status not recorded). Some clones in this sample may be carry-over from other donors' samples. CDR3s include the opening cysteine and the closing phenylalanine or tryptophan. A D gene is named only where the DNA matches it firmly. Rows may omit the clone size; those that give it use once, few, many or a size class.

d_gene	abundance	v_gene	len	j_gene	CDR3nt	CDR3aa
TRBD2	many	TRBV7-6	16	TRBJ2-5	TGTGCCAGCAGCTTACGGCTAGCGGGGTTGGCGGAGACCCAGTACTTC	CASSLRLAGLAETQYF
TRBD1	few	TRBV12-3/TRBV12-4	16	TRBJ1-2	TGTGCCAGCAGATCGGTTCGGGACAGTGCTGCCTATGGCTACACCTTC	CASRSVRDSAAYGYTF
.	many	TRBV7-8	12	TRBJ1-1	TGTGCCAGCAGCTTAGGGCAGGCGGAAGCTTTCTTT	CASSLGQAEAFF
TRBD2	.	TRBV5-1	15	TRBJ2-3	TGCGCCAGCAGCTACGGACTAGCGGGCACAGATACGCAGTATTTT	CASSYGLAGTDTQYF
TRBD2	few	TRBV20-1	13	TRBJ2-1	TGCAGTGCTAGAGATCTAGCGGGCAATGAGCAGTTCTTC	CSARDLAGNEQFF
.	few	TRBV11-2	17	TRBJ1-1	TGTGCCAGCAGCCGTTGGGGTGTTACGGGGGCGGGCACTGAAGCTTTCTTT	CASSRWGVTGAGTEAFF
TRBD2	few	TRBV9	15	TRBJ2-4	TGTGCCAGCAGCGTAGGGGTAGCGGGGGGAGACATTCAGTACTTC	CASSVGVAGGDIQYF
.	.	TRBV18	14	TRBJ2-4	TGTGCCAGCTCACCGGGGGCGGCCAAAAACATTCAGTACTTC	CASSPGAAKNIQYF
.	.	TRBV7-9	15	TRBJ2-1	TGTGCCAGCAGCTTATTTGTAACGGGTGGAAATGAGCAGTTCTTC	CASSLFVTGGNEQFF
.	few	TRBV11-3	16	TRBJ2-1	TGTGCCAGCAGCTTAGGTAGAGCCTCGCGTCACAATGAGCAGTTCTTC	CASSLGRASRHNEQFF
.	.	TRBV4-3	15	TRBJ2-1	TGCGCCAGCAGCCAGCGGGGCTATCAGGGCAATGAGCAGTTCTTC	CASSQRGYQGNEQFF
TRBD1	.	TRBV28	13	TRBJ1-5	TGTGCCAGCAGTTGGACAGGAGTTCAGCCCCAGCATTTT	CASSWTGVQPQHF
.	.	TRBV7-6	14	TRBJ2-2	TGTGCCAGCAGCTTAGGCAGAAACACCGTGGAGCTGTTTTTT	CASSLGRNTVELFF
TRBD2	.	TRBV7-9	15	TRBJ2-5	TGTGCCAGCAGCTTAGCGTCCGGAGCGGGGGAGACCCAGTACTTC	CASSLASGAGETQYF
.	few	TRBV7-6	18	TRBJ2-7	TGTGCCAGCAGCGAGATCGTATTGGGAACAGGGTTCCCCTACGAGCAGTACTTC	CASSEIVLGTGFPYEQYF
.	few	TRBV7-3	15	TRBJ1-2	TGTGCCAGCAGCCCCTGGCCACCCCCCGCGGATGGCTACACCTTC	CASSPWPPPADGYTF
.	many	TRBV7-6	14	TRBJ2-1	TGTGCTAGCAGCCCCACGACGAACGTGTATGAGCAGTTCTTC	CASSPTTNVYEQFF
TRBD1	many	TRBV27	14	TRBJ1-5	TGTGCCAGCAGCTTGAACAGGGGGAATCAGCCCCAGCATTTT	CASSLNRGNQPQHF
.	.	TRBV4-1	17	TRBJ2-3	TGCGCCAGCAGCCAAGATCAGGGAGTGGTTGGCACAGATACGCAGTATTTT	CASSQDQGVVGTDTQYF
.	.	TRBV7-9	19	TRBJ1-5	TGTGCCAGCAGCTTAGTCGGGACAACTACGGGGGAAGTGGTCCAGCCCCAGCATTTT	CASSLVGTTTGEVVQPQHF
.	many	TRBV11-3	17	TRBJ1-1	TGTGCCAGCAGCTTAGATCCGGCGAGAAAGGGTCCCACTGAAGCTTTCTTT	CASSLDPARKGPTEAFF
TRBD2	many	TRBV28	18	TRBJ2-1	TGTGCCAGCAGTTCGGGACTAGCGGGGGGGCCCGGCTACAATGAGCAGTTCTTC	CASSSGLAGGPGYNEQFF
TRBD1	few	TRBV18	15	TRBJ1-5	TGTGCCAGCTCAATCAGCACAGGGGTAGGTCAGCCCCAGCATTTT	CASSISTGVGQPQHF
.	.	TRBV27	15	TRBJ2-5	TGTGCCAGCAGTCCACTAGCAGGGGTTGGTGAGACCCAGTACTTC	CASSPLAGVGETQYF
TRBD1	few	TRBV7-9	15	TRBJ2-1	TGTGCCAGCAGTCACGGGACAGGGAACGAGAATGAGCAGTTCTTC	CASSHGTGNENEQFF
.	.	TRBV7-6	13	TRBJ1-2	TGTGCCAGCAGCTCTCCGGGACACAATGGCTACACCTTC	CASSSPGHNGYTF
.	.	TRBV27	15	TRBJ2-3	TGTGCCAGCAGGTTTTGGACCAGGGACCAAGATACGCAGTATTTT	CASRFWTRDQDTQYF
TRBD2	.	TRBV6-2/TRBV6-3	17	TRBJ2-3	TGTGCCAGCAGTTCCGGTACTAGCGGGGGGCTCACAGATACGCAGTATTTT	CASSSGTSGGLTDTQYF
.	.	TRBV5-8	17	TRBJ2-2	TGTGCCAGCAGCTTGGGAGCGTGGCGGGGAGGCACCGGGGAGCTGTTTTTT	CASSLGAWRGGTGELFF
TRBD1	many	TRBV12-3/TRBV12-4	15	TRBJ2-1	TGTGCCAGCAGTTTAGGGACAGGGACCCACAATGAGCAGTTCTTC	CASSLGTGTHNEQFF
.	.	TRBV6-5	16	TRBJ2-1	TGTGCCAGCAGTTACTCGGTACCCAGCTCCTACAATGAGCAGTTCTTC	CASSYSVPSSYNEQFF
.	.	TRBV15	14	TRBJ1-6	TGTGCCACCAGCAGAGTAGGAAATAATTCACCCCTCCACTTT	CATSRVGNNSPLHF
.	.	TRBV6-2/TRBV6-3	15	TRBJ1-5	TGTGCCAGCAGTTACTACACAGGACTCAATCAGCCCCAGCATTTT	CASSYYTGLNQPQHF
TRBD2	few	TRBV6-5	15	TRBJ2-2	TGTGCCAGCAGTTGGGGAGGGGCGGACACCGGGGAGCTGTTTTTT	CASSWGGADTGELFF
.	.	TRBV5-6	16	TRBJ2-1	TGTGCCAGCAGCTTGGAATGGGGCCCATGGGGCAATGAGCAGTTCTTC	CASSLEWGPWGNEQFF
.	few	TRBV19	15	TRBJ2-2	TGTGCCAGTAGTATACTAGCGTCTTTCACCGGGGAGCTGTTTTTT	CASSILASFTGELFF
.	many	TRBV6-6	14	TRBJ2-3	TGTGCCAGCACCCCTGGGGTAGCGCCAGATACGCAGTATTTT	CASTPGVAPDTQYF
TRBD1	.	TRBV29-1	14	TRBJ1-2	TGCAGCGTTGAGATAGGACAGGGAGGCTATGGCTACACCTTC	CSVEIGQGGYGYTF
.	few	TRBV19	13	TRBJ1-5	TGTGCCAGTAGTATATCAGGGGCCCAGCCCCAGCATTTT	CASSISGAQPQHF